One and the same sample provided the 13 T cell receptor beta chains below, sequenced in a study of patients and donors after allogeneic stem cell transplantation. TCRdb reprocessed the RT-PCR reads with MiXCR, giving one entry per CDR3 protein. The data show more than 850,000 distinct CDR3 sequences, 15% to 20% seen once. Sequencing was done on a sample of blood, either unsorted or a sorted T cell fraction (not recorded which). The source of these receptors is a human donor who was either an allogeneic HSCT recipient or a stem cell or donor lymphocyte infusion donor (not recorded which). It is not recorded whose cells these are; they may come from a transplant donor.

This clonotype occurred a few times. The CDR3: CASSPKGLYGYTF. The CDR3 nucleotides are TGTGCCAGCAGCCCAAAGGGGTTGTACGGCTACACCTTC. The gene calls are TRBV11-2 and TRBJ1-2, with a weak D call TRBD1 (5 bases). CDR3 length equals 13 residues. The germline V gene encodes CDR1 SGHAT and CDR2 FQNNGV. The V gene lost 5 bases and the J gene lost 8 bases, with 15 bases spanning the gap.

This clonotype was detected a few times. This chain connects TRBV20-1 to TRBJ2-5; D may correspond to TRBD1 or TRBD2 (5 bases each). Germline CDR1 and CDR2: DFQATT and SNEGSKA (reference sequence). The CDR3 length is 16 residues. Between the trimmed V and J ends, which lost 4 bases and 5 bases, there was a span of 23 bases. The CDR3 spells CSAIERGNIKTETQYF. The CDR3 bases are TGCAGTGCTATAGAGAGGGGAAACATCAAAACGGAGACCCAGTACTTC.

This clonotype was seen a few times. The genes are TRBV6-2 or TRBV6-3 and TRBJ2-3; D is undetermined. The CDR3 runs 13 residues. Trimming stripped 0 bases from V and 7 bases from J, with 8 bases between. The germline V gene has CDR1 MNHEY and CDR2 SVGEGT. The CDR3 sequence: CASSYSPRNTQYF. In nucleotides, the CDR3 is TGTGCCAGCAGTTACTCGCCCCGGAATACGCAGTATTTT.

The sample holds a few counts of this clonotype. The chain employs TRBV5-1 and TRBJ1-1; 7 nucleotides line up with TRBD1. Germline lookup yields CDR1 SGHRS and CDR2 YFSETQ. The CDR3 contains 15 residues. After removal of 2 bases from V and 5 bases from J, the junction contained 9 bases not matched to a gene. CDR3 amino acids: CASSLDRAGYTEAFF. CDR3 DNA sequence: TGCGCCAGCAGCTTAGACAGGGCGGGATATACTGAAGCTTTCTTT.

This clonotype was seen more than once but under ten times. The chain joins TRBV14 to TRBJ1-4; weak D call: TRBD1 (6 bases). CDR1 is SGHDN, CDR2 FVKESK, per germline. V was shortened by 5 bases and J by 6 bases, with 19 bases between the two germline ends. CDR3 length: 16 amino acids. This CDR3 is CASSIKRGIVDEKLFF. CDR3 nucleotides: TGTGCCAGCAGCATCAAGAGGGGGATAGTAGATGAAAAACTGTTTTTT.

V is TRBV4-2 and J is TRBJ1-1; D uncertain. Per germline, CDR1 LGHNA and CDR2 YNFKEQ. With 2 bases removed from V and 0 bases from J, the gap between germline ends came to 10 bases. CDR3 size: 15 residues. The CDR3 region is CASSQLSVLNTEAFF. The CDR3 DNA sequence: TGTGCCAGCAGCCAACTTTCGGTCCTGAACACTGAAGCTTTCTTT.

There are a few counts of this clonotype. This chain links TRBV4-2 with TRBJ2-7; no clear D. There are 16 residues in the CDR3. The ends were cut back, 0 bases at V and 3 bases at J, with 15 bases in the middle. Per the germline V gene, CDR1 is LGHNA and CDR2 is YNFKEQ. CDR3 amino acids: CASSQDTSVGFYEQYF. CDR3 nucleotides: TGTGCCAGCAGCCAAGATACCAGCGTGGGGTTCTACGAGCAGTACTTC.

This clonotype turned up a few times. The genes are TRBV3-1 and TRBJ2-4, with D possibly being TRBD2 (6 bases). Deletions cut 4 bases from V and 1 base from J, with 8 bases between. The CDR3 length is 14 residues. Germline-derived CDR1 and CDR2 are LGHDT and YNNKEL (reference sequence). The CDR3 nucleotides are TGTGCCAGCAGCCGCGGGGAGGCCAAAAACATTCAGTACTTC. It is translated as CASSRGEAKNIQYF.

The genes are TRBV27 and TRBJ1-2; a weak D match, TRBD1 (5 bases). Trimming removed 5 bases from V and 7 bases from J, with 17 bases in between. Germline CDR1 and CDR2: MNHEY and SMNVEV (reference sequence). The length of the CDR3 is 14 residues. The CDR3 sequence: CASSIGPDSLGYTF. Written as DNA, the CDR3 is TGTGCCAGCAGTATTGGGCCCGACAGCCTTGGCTACACCTTC.

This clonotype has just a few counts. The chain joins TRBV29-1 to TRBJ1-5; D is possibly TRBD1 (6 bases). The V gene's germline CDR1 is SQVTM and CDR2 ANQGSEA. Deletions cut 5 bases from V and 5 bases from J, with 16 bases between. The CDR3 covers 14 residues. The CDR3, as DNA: TGCAGCGTTCTACAGGGTGGGGTAGATCAGCCCCAGCATTTT. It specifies CSVLQGGVDQPQHF.

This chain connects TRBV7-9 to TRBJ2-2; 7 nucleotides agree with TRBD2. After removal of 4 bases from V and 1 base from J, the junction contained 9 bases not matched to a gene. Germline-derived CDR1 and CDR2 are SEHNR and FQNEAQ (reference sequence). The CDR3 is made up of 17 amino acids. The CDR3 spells CASSSQMGGRNTGELFF. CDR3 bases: TGTGCCAGCAGCTCGCAAATGGGCGGGAGGAACACCGGGGAGCTGTTTTTT.

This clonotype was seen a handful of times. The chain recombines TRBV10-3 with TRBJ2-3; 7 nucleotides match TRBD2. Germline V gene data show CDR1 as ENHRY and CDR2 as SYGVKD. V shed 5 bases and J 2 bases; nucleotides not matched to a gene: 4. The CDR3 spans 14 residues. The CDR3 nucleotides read TGTGCCATCAGTTTCCGGGACTACACAGATACGCAGTATTTT. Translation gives CAISFRDYTDTQYF.

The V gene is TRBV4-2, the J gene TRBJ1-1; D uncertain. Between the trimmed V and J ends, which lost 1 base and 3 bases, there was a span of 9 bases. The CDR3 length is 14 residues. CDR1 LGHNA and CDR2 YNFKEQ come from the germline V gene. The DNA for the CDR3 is TGTGCCAGCAGCCAAGGCAGGAGCTACACTGAAGCTTTCTTT. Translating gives CASSQGRSYTEAFF.